Shown below are 14 T cell receptor beta chains from a single sample sequenced in a study of blood T cells in healthy people across ages. With a J-beta primer mix and a sample-barcoded 5' primer, a second PCR ran about 6 to 11 cycles. MiXCR, run by TCRdb on the 5' RACE reads, gives a single entry per CDR3 protein. The table records about 2 million distinct CDR3 sequences, about 50% of them present only once. The source material was blood. These receptors all stem from a woman in her forties in good health.

Remarks on this clonotype: A much larger clone differs from this one at a single base, so this may be a read error. This chain uses TRBV4-1 with TRBJ1-2; D possibly corresponds to TRBD1 (5 bases). V lost 0 bases and J 4 bases, leaving 15 bases between the germline ends. In germline, CDR1 is MGHRA, CDR2 YSYEKL. The CDR3 is made up of 16 amino acids. The CDR3 sequence is CASSQDLGTGRYGYTF. CDR3 nucleotides: TGCGCCAGCAGCCAAGATTTGGGAACAGGCCGCTATGGCTACACCTTC.

In its sample, this clonotype was seen a few times. The rearrangement joins TRBV10-3 to TRBJ2-7, with D possibly TRBD1 on 5 matching bases. The length of the CDR3 is 14 residues. Germline values: CDR1 ENHRY, CDR2 SYGVKD. The V end lost 0 bases, the J end lost 5 bases, and 11 bases lay between the germline ends. CDR3 in amino acids: CAISESGRAHEQYF. The CDR3 DNA sequence: TGTGCCATCAGTGAGTCCGGCAGGGCCCACGAGCAGTACTTC.

The chain joins TRBV6-5 to TRBJ1-1; 7 nucleotides line up with TRBD1. CDR1 is MNHEY and CDR2 is SVGAGI in the germline V gene. Trimming at V came to 5 bases and at J to 0 bases, leaving 9 bases not matched to a gene. The CDR3 contains 16 residues. CDR3 loop: CASSRVTGTVNTEAFF. The DNA of the CDR3 is TGTGCCAGCAGTCGTGTTACCGGGACAGTGAACACTGAAGCTTTCTTT.

This chain links TRBV4-2 with TRBJ1-6; perhaps TRBD1 as D (6 bases). The germline CDR1 and CDR2 sequences are LGHNA and YNFKEQ. The CDR3 loop spans 14 amino acids. V lost 0 bases and J 10 bases, leaving 10 bases between the germline ends. As DNA, the CDR3 is TGTGCCAGCAGCCAAGACAACAGGGTCTCACCCCTCCACTTT. Protein sequence: CASSQDNRVSPLHF.

This clonotype was observed a few times. J is TRBJ1-5 and V is TRBV6-2 or TRBV6-3; D not certain. CDR1 is MNHEY, CDR2 SVGEGT, per germline. The V end was cut by 7 bases, the J end by 2 bases, with 9 bases between. The CDR3 is 13 amino acids. The CDR3 nucleotides read TGTGCCAGCACATGGGATGGCAATCAGCCCCAGCATTTT. This encodes CASTWDGNQPQHF.

The CDR3 is CASSLGRACEQYF. In nucleotides, the CDR3 is TGTGCCAGCAGTTTGGGCAGGGCTTGCGAGCAGTACTTC. The genes are TRBV27 and TRBJ2-4; a possible D gene is TRBD1 (5 bases). The tail of the sequence fits TRBJ2-7 better, so the J call may be wrong. This CDR3 contains 13 residues. From germline, CDR1 is MNHEY and CDR2 SMNVEV (reference sequence).

This chain's CDR3 is CASFSGGSNNEQFF. The CDR3 bases are TGCGCCAGCTTTAGCGGGGGCTCAAACAATGAGCAGTTCTTC. The V call is TRBV5-1, the J call TRBJ2-1; TRBD2 matches 9 bases. The CDR3 has 14 residues. Per the germline V gene, CDR1 is SGHRS and CDR2 is YFSETQ. Trimming removed 7 bases from V and 5 bases from J; junction bases left unmatched: 7.

V gene TRBV18 combines with J gene TRBJ2-1; 16 nucleotides agree with TRBD2. V gave up 3 bases and J gave up 10 bases; unmatched junction bases: 12. Germline-derived CDR1 and CDR2 are KGHSH and LQKENI. The CDR3 contains 18 residues. CDR3 in DNA: TGTGCCAGCTCACCCCTTCCCGGGACTAGCGGGGGGGCCCAGGAGCAGTTCTTC. This sequence encodes CASSPLPGTSGGAQEQFF.

The V gene is TRBV29-1, the J gene TRBJ1-4, with D tentatively TRBD1 (6 bases). Germline V gives CDR1 SQVTM, CDR2 ANQGSEA. V gave up 7 bases and J gave up 11 bases, with 20 bases separating them. The CDR3 is made up of 13 amino acids. The CDR3 DNA is TGCAGCGCAACCACCATAACAGGGAACAAACTGTTTTTT. Protein: CSATTITGNKLFF.

The chain recombines TRBV20-1 with TRBJ2-4; 7 positions agree with TRBD1. Per the germline V gene, CDR1 is DFQATT and CDR2 is SNEGSKA (reference sequence). V lost 4 bases and J lost 6; bases outside the gene matches: 6. The CDR3 extends over 13 amino acids. The CDR3 loop is CSATTGPGNIQYF. In DNA form, the CDR3 reads TGCAGTGCTACGACAGGGCCAGGAAACATTCAGTACTTC.

This clonotype was recorded a few times. The chain couples TRBV20-1 to TRBJ2-1, with 11 bases aligning to TRBD1. V shed 6 bases and J 3 bases; nucleotides not matched to a gene: 4. CDR3 length equals 14 residues. The germline CDR1 and CDR2 sequences are DFQATT and SNEGSKA (reference sequence). The CDR3 DNA reads TGCAGTGCCAGGGACAGGGGGATCTACAATGAGCAGTTCTTC. As protein: CSARDRGIYNEQFF.

J is TRBJ2-1 and V is TRBV20-1; 8 bases are a match to TRBD2. Germline V gene data show CDR1 as DFQATT and CDR2 as SNEGSKA (reference sequence). The CDR3 is 16 amino acids. V dropped 3 bases and J dropped 1; count of bases not matched to a gene: 8. CDR3 sequence reads: CSASPSGGPSYNEQFF. As DNA, the CDR3 is TGCAGTGCTAGCCCCAGCGGGGGCCCTTCCTACAATGAGCAGTTCTTC.

Only a few counts were recorded for this clonotype. The V and J genes are TRBV6-2 or TRBV6-3 and TRBJ2-5, with a weak D call TRBD2 (5 bases). The CDR3 is made up of 15 amino acids. V gave up 6 bases and J gave up 0 bases, with 14 bases separating them. Germline V gene data show CDR1 as MNHEY and CDR2 as SVGEGT. The CDR3, as DNA: TGTGCCAGCAGACCTCGGACTCAGTACCAAGAGACCCAGTACTTC. Translating it yields CASRPRTQYQETQYF.

The table lists this clonotype with a few counts. The V call is TRBV9, the J call TRBJ2-5; D not certain. The CDR3 consists of 14 residues. Trimming removed 4 bases from V and 11 bases from J, with 21 bases in between. Germline V gives CDR1 SGDLS, CDR2 YYNGEE. This CDR3 is CASSPLGSYNEQYF. The CDR3 DNA reads TGTGCCAGCAGCCCCTTAGGCTCCTACAATGAGCAGTACTTC.